The rows below give T cell receptor beta chains drawn from one sample of a study of blood T cell repertoires in COVID-19. Sequencing used immunoSEQ multiplex PCR; TCRdb keeps in-frame clones, though not all of them. The table has 150,000 to 200,000 clones, roughly 84% seen once; the top ten hold around a sixth. Sequences were obtained from peripheral blood. These receptor sequences come from a person aged 70 to 85 with COVID-19, enrolled during active disease. Each CDR3 is given with its conserved first and last residue. Each record gives: clone size, J gene, V gene, D gene, CDR3 length, CDR3 protein, CDR3 DNA. D genes are given only for firm matches. Clone sizes are given selectively: once, few, many, or a class where the clone is expanded.

abundance: NA; j_gene: TRBJ2-1; v_gene: TRBV14; d_gene: TRBD1; len: 13; CDR3aa: CASSQARQGAKFF; CDR3nt: TGTGCCAGCAGCCAAGCCCGACAGGGGGCCAAGTTCTTC
abundance: NA; j_gene: TRBJ2-1; v_gene: TRBV4-1; d_gene: NA; len: 14; CDR3aa: CASSLTASYNEQFF; CDR3nt: TGCGCCAGCAGCTTGACTGCGAGTTACAATGAGCAGTTCTTC
abundance: NA; j_gene: TRBJ1-2; v_gene: TRBV20-1; d_gene: NA; len: 11; CDR3aa: CSARGGAFDTF; CDR3nt: TGCAGTGCTAGAGGGGGAGCTTTTGACACCTTC
abundance: NA; j_gene: TRBJ2-7; v_gene: TRBV6-5; d_gene: NA; len: 12; CDR3aa: CASSTSSYEQYF; CDR3nt: TGTGCCAGCAGTACTAGCTCCTACGAGCAGTACTTC
abundance: once; j_gene: TRBJ2-3; v_gene: TRBV6-2/TRBV6-3; d_gene: NA; len: 16; CDR3aa: CASSYSMGGSTDTQYF; CDR3nt: TGTGCCAGCAGTTACTCGATGGGCGGGAGCACAGATACGCAGTATTTT
abundance: NA; j_gene: TRBJ1-2; v_gene: TRBV28; d_gene: NA; len: 14; CDR3aa: CASSDAGRNYGYTF; CDR3nt: TGTGCCAGCAGTGACGCGGGCAGAAACTATGGCTACACCTTC
abundance: NA; j_gene: TRBJ1-5; v_gene: TRBV7-2; d_gene: TRBD1; len: 15; CDR3aa: CASRLSVQGGQPQHF; CDR3nt: TGTGCCAGCAGACTTAGCGTCCAGGGGGGTCAGCCCCAGCATTTT
abundance: NA; j_gene: TRBJ2-2; v_gene: TRBV3-1/TRBV3-2; d_gene: NA; len: 15; CDR3aa: CASSPCGLNTGELFF; CDR3nt: TGTGCCAGCAGCCCCTGCGGCCTAAACACCGGGGAGCTGTTTTTT
abundance: NA; j_gene: TRBJ2-7; v_gene: TRBV5-4; d_gene: NA; len: 14; CDR3aa: CASSLEQGSYEQYF; CDR3nt: TGTGCCAGCAGCTTGGAGCAGGGATCCTACGAGCAGTACTTC
abundance: NA; j_gene: TRBJ2-7; v_gene: TRBV28; d_gene: TRBD2; len: 16; CDR3aa: CASSVPGGGVLGEQYF; CDR3nt: TGTGCCAGCAGTGTCCCGGGAGGGGGGGTATTGGGCGAGCAGTACTTC
abundance: once; j_gene: TRBJ2-5; v_gene: TRBV19; d_gene: NA; len: 14; CDR3aa: CASSNQVSSETQYF; CDR3nt: TGTGCCAGTAGTAACCAGGTTTCGTCAGAGACCCAGTACTTC
abundance: NA; j_gene: TRBJ1-1; v_gene: TRBV9; d_gene: NA; len: 15; CDR3aa: CASSLTHTQNTEAFF; CDR3nt: TGTGCCAGCAGCCTGACTCACACCCAGAACACTGAAGCTTTCTTT
abundance: NA; j_gene: TRBJ2-3; v_gene: TRBV19; d_gene: NA; len: 11; CDR3aa: CASNRADTQYF; CDR3nt: TGTGCCAGTAACCGAGCGGATACGCAGTATTTT
abundance: NA; j_gene: TRBJ2-7; v_gene: TRBV19; d_gene: TRBD1; len: 13; CDR3aa: CASSVGTGGEQYF; CDR3nt: TGTGCCAGTAGTGTTGGGACAGGGGGCGAGCAGTACTTC
abundance: NA; j_gene: TRBJ2-2; v_gene: TRBV7-1; d_gene: TRBD2; len: 24; CDR3aa: CASSSIRRTGGSGLAGGGAGELFF; CDR3nt: TGTGCCAGCAGCTCAATACGGCGGACAGGGGGCTCGGGACTAGCGGGAGGAGGAGCCGGGGAGCTGTTTTTT
abundance: NA; j_gene: TRBJ2-3; v_gene: TRBV27; d_gene: NA; len: 15; CDR3aa: CASSLIGQGPDTQYF; CDR3nt: TGTGCCAGCAGTTTAATAGGCCAGGGCCCAGATACGCAGTATTTT
abundance: NA; j_gene: TRBJ2-1; v_gene: TRBV5-1; d_gene: TRBD2; len: 17; CDR3aa: CASSVGLAGISYNEQFF; CDR3nt: TGCGCCAGCAGCGTGGGACTAGCGGGGATCTCCTACAATGAGCAGTTCTTC
abundance: NA; j_gene: TRBJ2-1; v_gene: TRBV9; d_gene: NA; len: 12; CDR3aa: CASSSPTGEQFF; CDR3nt: TGTGCCAGCAGCTCCCCCACGGGGGAGCAGTTCTTC
abundance: NA; j_gene: TRBJ2-3; v_gene: TRBV10-3; d_gene: NA; len: 15; CDR3aa: CAISWTGTSTDTQYF; CDR3nt: TGTGCCATCAGCTGGACCGGGACTAGCACAGATACGCAGTATTTT
abundance: NA; j_gene: TRBJ1-1; v_gene: TRBV7-9; d_gene: NA; len: 14; CDR3aa: CASSLAGVNTEAFF; CDR3nt: TGTGCCAGCAGCTTAGCGGGCGTGAACACTGAAGCTTTCTTT
abundance: NA; j_gene: TRBJ2-6; v_gene: TRBV28; d_gene: TRBD2; len: 20; CDR3aa: CASSNPGLAGDLAGANVLTF; CDR3nt: TGTGCCAGCAGTAACCCGGGACTAGCGGGAGATCTGGCTGGGGCCAACGTCCTGACTTTC
abundance: few; j_gene: TRBJ2-7; v_gene: TRBV6-6; d_gene: NA; len: 15; CDR3aa: CASSSQRRGVYEQYF; CDR3nt: TGTGCCAGCAGTTCACAGAGACGGGGAGTGTACGAGCAGTACTTC
abundance: NA; j_gene: TRBJ2-3; v_gene: TRBV4-1; d_gene: NA; len: 15; CDR3aa: CASSQDKRQTDTQYF; CDR3nt: TGCGCCAGCAGCCAAGATAAGCGGCAAACAGATACGCAGTATTTT
abundance: NA; j_gene: TRBJ2-3; v_gene: TRBV7-9; d_gene: TRBD2; len: 16; CDR3aa: CASSLFSGRTTDTQYF; CDR3nt: TGTGCCAGCAGCTTATTTAGCGGGAGAACCACAGATACGCAGTATTTT
abundance: NA; j_gene: TRBJ2-7; v_gene: TRBV7-2; d_gene: NA; len: 14; CDR3aa: CASSLAGVVVEQYF; CDR3nt: TGTGCCAGCAGCTTAGCCGGGGTTGTTGTCGAGCAGTACTTC
abundance: NA; j_gene: TRBJ1-1; v_gene: TRBV19; d_gene: TRBD1; len: 15; CDR3aa: CASSHLDRVDTEAFF; CDR3nt: TGTGCCAGTAGTCATCTGGACAGGGTGGACACTGAAGCTTTCTTT
abundance: NA; j_gene: TRBJ1-2; v_gene: TRBV5-6; d_gene: NA; len: 17; CDR3aa: CASSYDPGGLGNYGYTF; CDR3nt: TGTGCCAGCAGTTACGACCCCGGGGGTTTGGGGAATTATGGCTACACCTTC
abundance: NA; j_gene: TRBJ1-1; v_gene: TRBV7-2; d_gene: NA; len: 13; CDR3aa: CASTSVGGSEAFF; CDR3nt: TGTGCCAGCACCTCGGTCGGGGGTTCGGAAGCTTTCTTT
abundance: NA; j_gene: TRBJ1-4; v_gene: TRBV6-1; d_gene: TRBD1; len: 14; CDR3aa: CASSEDRGGEKLFF; CDR3nt: TGTGCCAGCAGTGAAGACAGGGGAGGTGAAAAACTGTTTTTT
abundance: NA; j_gene: TRBJ1-2; v_gene: TRBV14; d_gene: TRBD1; len: 15; CDR3aa: CASSLLGQGIYGYTF; CDR3nt: TGTGCCAGCAGCCTTCTGGGACAGGGGATATATGGCTACACCTTC
abundance: NA; j_gene: TRBJ1-1; v_gene: TRBV28; d_gene: NA; len: 12; CDR3aa: CASSSSTGWAFF; CDR3nt: NA
abundance: NA; j_gene: TRBJ1-2; v_gene: TRBV28; d_gene: NA; len: 14; CDR3aa: CATRRGGLDYGYTF; CDR3nt: TGTGCCACGAGGCGGGGGGGGCTGGACTATGGCTACACCTTC
abundance: NA; j_gene: TRBJ2-5; v_gene: TRBV15; d_gene: TRBD1; len: 14; CDR3aa: CATSRRQGWQTQYF; CDR3nt: TGTGCCACCAGCAGAAGACAGGGGTGGCAGACCCAGTACTTC
abundance: NA; j_gene: TRBJ1-3; v_gene: TRBV6-4; d_gene: NA; len: 15; CDR3aa: CASSERPARGDTIYF; CDR3nt: TGTGCCAGCAGTGAGAGGCCCGCCCGGGGAGACACCATATATTTT
abundance: NA; j_gene: TRBJ2-7; v_gene: TRBV3-1/TRBV3-2; d_gene: TRBD1; len: 15; CDR3aa: CASSPRTGGGHEQYF; CDR3nt: TGTGCCAGCAGCCCTCGGACAGGGGGCGGCCACGAGCAGTACTTC
abundance: few; j_gene: TRBJ2-3; v_gene: TRBV5-1; d_gene: TRBD2; len: 12; CDR3aa: CASSSKGLVSYF; CDR3nt: TGCGCCAGCAGCTCTAAGGGACTAGTATCGTATTTT
abundance: NA; j_gene: TRBJ2-1; v_gene: TRBV7-3; d_gene: TRBD2; len: 14; CDR3aa: CASSFAGAYNEQFF; CDR3nt: TGTGCCAGCAGCTTTGCGGGGGCCTACAATGAGCAGTTCTTC
abundance: NA; j_gene: TRBJ2-2; v_gene: TRBV19; d_gene: TRBD1; len: 17; CDR3aa: CASTTIGQGAGTGELFF; CDR3nt: TGTGCCAGTACCACTATTGGACAGGGGGCAGGCACCGGGGAGCTGTTTTTT
abundance: NA; j_gene: TRBJ2-1; v_gene: TRBV5-6; d_gene: NA; len: 15; CDR3aa: CASGSLGGAQGEQFF; CDR3nt: TGTGCCAGCGGGTCCTTGGGGGGGGCGCAGGGTGAGCAGTTCTTC
abundance: NA; j_gene: TRBJ2-7; v_gene: TRBV5-6; d_gene: TRBD2; len: 15; CDR3aa: CASSLGRGSSYEQYF; CDR3nt: TGTGCCAGCAGCTTGGGTCGCGGGAGTTCCTACGAGCAGTACTTC
abundance: NA; j_gene: TRBJ2-7; v_gene: TRBV6-5; d_gene: NA; len: 14; CDR3aa: CASSRDTESYEQYF; CDR3nt: TGTGCCAGCAGTCGGGACACAGAATCCTACGAGCAGTACTTC